Here is one TCR beta chain with its context. What it recognizes is unknown. These data are taken from a study of cytomegalovirus exposure and HLA in healthy donors. General study findings and limits: Reports indicate that TCR beta sequences accurately predicted the HLA-A and HLA-B alleles of most subjects. Sequencing artifact likely explains a cluster of highly shared sequence variants.

CDR1 is SGDLS, CDR2 YYNGEE, per germline. The CDR3 is 16 residues long. V lost 3 bases to trimming and J lost 3 bases, with 16 bases between them. Amplification used 60 Vbeta primers and 13 Jbeta primers. TCRdb's table, derived via immunoSEQ multiplex PCR, lists solely in-frame clones and lacks some. The profile shows roughly 140,000 clones, about 80% of them singletons. Material for sequencing was PBMCs. The chain uses TRBV9 and TRBJ1-3; D call uncertain. This TCR was sampled from a man aged 18-30 years in good health and CMV-seronegative. This chain's CDR3 is CASSARSPGGGNTIYF. The CDR3 DNA reads TGTGCCAGCAGCGCCCGGTCCCCCGGTGGTGGAAACACCATATATTTT.